This is a list of T cell receptor beta chains from one sample in a study of CD8+ T cells in alopecia areata. Using immunoSEQ multiplex PCR, the repertoire was profiled, and TCRdb retains in-frame clones only, with some absent. The sample has approximately 200,000 clones; 45% to 65% are singletons. The sample consisted of CD4+ T cells sorted from blood, taken at week 4, from a patient treated with tofacitinib. These receptors came from a human donor with alopecia areata. CDR3s include the opening cysteine and the closing phenylalanine or tryptophan. A D gene is named only where the DNA matches it firmly. The size of a clone is reported for some rows only, either as once, few or many, or as a class for expanded clones.

V	J	D	size	length	DNA	CDR3
TRBV5-1	TRBJ2-2	TRBD2	.	14	TGCGCCAGCAAGGGAGGGGCGAGCCCCTCGGAGCTGTTTTTT	CASKGGASPSELFF
TRBV29-1	TRBJ2-1	.	.	14	TGCAGCGTTACACAGGGCCCCCTCTACAATGAGCAGTTCTTC	CSVTQGPLYNEQFF
TRBV5-6	TRBJ1-2	TRBD1	.	15	TGTGCCAGCAGCTCGATGCCGACAGGGGGGTATGGCTACACCTTC	CASSSMPTGGYGYTF
TRBV10-3	TRBJ2-3	TRBD2	many	15	TGTGCCATCAGCGTAGCGGGGGGCTCCGCAGATACGCAGTATTTT	CAISVAGGSADTQYF
TRBV11-2	TRBJ1-1	TRBD1	.	16	TGTGCCAGCAGCCACACACCGGGACAGGGGGTTACTGAAGCTTTCTTT	CASSHTPGQGVTEAFF
TRBV2	TRBJ2-7	.	.	11	TGTGCCAGCAGCAGGGTGGGTGAGCAGTACTTC	CASSRVGEQYF
TRBV7-9	TRBJ2-7	.	.	14	TGTGCCAGCAGCTTATCCGCAGGGGACTACGAGCAGTACTTC	CASSLSAGDYEQYF
TRBV29-1	TRBJ2-1	.	.	14	TGCAGCGTCGGCCCCCGGGTCCCAGGCCGTGAGCAGTTCTTC	CSVGPRVPGREQFF
TRBV5-4	TRBJ2-2	.	.	16	TGTGCCAGCAGCTTGCCCCGTCAGGGGAACACCGGGGAGCTGTTTTTT	CASSLPRQGNTGELFF
TRBV7-9	TRBJ2-5	TRBD1	.	15	TGTGCCAGCAGCTCCGGGACAGGGGAGTCGGAGACCCAGTACTTC	CASSSGTGESETQYF
TRBV29-1	TRBJ1-2	TRBD1	few	17	TGCAGCGTTGAAGGTCTGACCGGGACAGGGAGGAGTAATGGCTACACCTTC	CSVEGLTGTGRSNGYTF
TRBV6-1	TRBJ1-2	.	.	13	TGTGCCAGCAGTGAGTCTCCCGTGGGGGGCTACACCTTC	CASSESPVGGYTF
TRBV5-6	TRBJ1-5	.	.	12	TGTGCCAGCAGCGCCTTAGGTCAGCCCCAGCATTTT	CASSALGQPQHF
TRBV7-2	TRBJ2-5	.	.	11	TGTGCCAGCAGTTACGACTCGACCCAGTACTTC	CASSYDSTQYF
TRBV30	TRBJ1-6	TRBD1	.	17	TGTGCCCAACAAAGGACAGGGGGACGCTCCTATAATTCACCCCTCCACTTT	CAQQRTGGRSYNSPLHF
TRBV2	TRBJ1-5	TRBD1	.	15	TGTGCCAGCAGTGAAGGGGCAGGGGGGAATCAGCCCCAGCATTTT	CASSEGAGGNQPQHF
TRBV5-1	TRBJ1-2	.	few	15	TGCGCCAGCAGCTCTGGCGGATCGAGGAACTATGGCTACACCTTC	CASSSGGSRNYGYTF
TRBV30	TRBJ2-5	.	.	12	TGTGCCTGGAGTGTTACGAGAGAGACCCAGTACTTC	CAWSVTRETQYF
TRBV30	TRBJ1-2	.	.	13	TGTGCCTGGAGTGTAACAACCCCCTCTGGCTACACCTTC	CAWSVTTPSGYTF
TRBV6-6	TRBJ2-5	TRBD1	.	14	TGTGCCAGCAGTTATCGGACAGGGGGGGAGACCCAGTACTTC	CASSYRTGGETQYF
TRBV29-1	TRBJ2-2	TRBD1	.	13	TGCAGCGCGGGACAGGCGGTTACCGGGGAGCTGTTTTTT	CSAGQAVTGELFF
TRBV29-1	TRBJ2-3	TRBD1	.	14	TGCAGCACCCGACAGGGGACAGGCACAGATACGCAGTATTTT	CSTRQGTGTDTQYF
TRBV11-3	TRBJ2-2	.	.	16	TGTGCCAGCAGCGACAGAAGCAGGGGAAGGGCCGGGGAGCTGTTTTTT	CASSDRSRGRAGELFF
TRBV23-1	TRBJ1-1	.	.	13	TGCGCCAGCAGTCATAAGGGTGACACTGAAGCTTTCTTT	CASSHKGDTEAFF
TRBV2	TRBJ2-2	.	once	13	TGTGCCAGCAGTGAGGTTGGGGCCGGGGAGCTGTTTTTT	CASSEVGAGELFF
TRBV30	TRBJ2-3	TRBD2	.	14	TGTGCCTGGAGGGCCAGGGAGGGAGGGGATACGCAGTATTTT	CAWRAREGGDTQYF
TRBV25-1	TRBJ1-5	.	.	12	TGTGCCAGCAGTCGGGGGTCTCAGCCCCAGCATTTT	CASSRGSQPQHF
TRBV15	TRBJ1-3	.	once	16	TGTGCCACCAGCAGAGATAGGCCCCTCTCTGGAAACACCATATATTTT	CATSRDRPLSGNTIYF
TRBV25-1	TRBJ2-7	.	.	13	TGTGCCAGCAGTGAAGCCGATTCCTACGAGCAGTACTTC	CASSEADSYEQYF
TRBV28	TRBJ1-5	.	.	17	TGTGCCAGCAGTTTGAGGGCGGGGATTTATAGCAATCAGCCCCAGCATTTT	CASSLRAGIYSNQPQHF
TRBV7-2	TRBJ2-5	.	few	11	TGTGCCAGCAGCCTACCGGAGACCCAGTACTTC	CASSLPETQYF